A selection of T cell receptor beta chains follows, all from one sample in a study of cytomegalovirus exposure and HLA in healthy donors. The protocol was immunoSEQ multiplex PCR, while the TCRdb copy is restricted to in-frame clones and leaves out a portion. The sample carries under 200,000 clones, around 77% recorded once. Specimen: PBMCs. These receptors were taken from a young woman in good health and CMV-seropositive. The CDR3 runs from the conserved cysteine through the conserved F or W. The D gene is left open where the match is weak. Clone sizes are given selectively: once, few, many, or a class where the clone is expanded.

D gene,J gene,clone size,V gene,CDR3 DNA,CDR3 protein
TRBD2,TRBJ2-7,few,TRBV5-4,TGTGCCAGCAGCCTAGCGGGGAGAGTCTACGAGCAGTACTTC,CASSLAGRVYEQYF
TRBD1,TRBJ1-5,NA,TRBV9,TGTGCCAGCAGCGTAGGTCCCGACAGGGGCAATCAGCCCCAGCATTTT,CASSVGPDRGNQPQHF
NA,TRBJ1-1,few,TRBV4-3,TGCGCCAGCAGCCCCGGACAGTTTGTGAACACTGAAGCTTTCTTT,CASSPGQFVNTEAFF
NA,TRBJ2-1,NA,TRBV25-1,TGTGCCAGCAGCGTTACAGGCATCCCCCGAAATGAGCAGTTCTTC,CASSVTGIPRNEQFF
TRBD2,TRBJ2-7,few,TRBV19,TGTGCCAGTAGTATCTTGACTAGCGGCACCTACGAGCAGTACTTC,CASSILTSGTYEQYF
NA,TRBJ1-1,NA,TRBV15,TGTGCCACCAGCAGAGCGACAGTGAACACTGAAGCTTTCTTT,CATSRATVNTEAFF
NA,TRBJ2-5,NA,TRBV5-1,TGCGCCAGCAGATTAGACGGGTACCAAGAGACCCAGTACTTC,CASRLDGYQETQYF
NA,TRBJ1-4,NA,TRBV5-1,TGCGCCAGCAGCCTGGCCGGGGGGGAAAAACTGTTTTTT,CASSLAGGEKLFF
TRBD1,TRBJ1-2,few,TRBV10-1,TGCGCCAGCAGTGCCGACAGGGAGGGCTACACCTTC,CASSADREGYTF
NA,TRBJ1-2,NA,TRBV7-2,TGTGCCAGCAACATACAGGTGGTAAACTATGGCTACACCTTC,CASNIQVVNYGYTF
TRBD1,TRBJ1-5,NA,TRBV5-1,TGCGCCAGCAGCCCGGGGACAGGGGCCCCCAATCAGCCCCAGCATTTT,CASSPGTGAPNQPQHF
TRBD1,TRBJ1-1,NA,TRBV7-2,TGTGCCAGCAGCTTACAGGACAGGGGGGTCACTGAAGCTTTCTTT,CASSLQDRGVTEAFF
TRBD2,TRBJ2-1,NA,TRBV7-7,TGTGCCAGCAGCCCGACTAGCGGGGGGGGATCCTACAATGAGCAGTTCTTC,CASSPTSGGGSYNEQFF
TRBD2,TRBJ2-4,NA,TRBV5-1,TGCGCCAGCAGCTTGACCAGCGGGACGGGTAACATTCAGTACTTC,CASSLTSGTGNIQYF
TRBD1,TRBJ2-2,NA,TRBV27,TGTGCCAGCAGTTTCGCGAATCCGGGACAGGGACTGAACACCGGGGAGCTGTTTTTT,CASSFANPGQGLNTGELFF
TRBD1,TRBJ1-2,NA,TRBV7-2,TGTGCCAGCAGCTTGGGACAGGGGGGATATGGCTACACCTTC,CASSLGQGGYGYTF
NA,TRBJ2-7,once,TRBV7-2,TGTGCCAGCGCCGCAGCGGAACCCTACGAGCAGTACTTC,CASAAAEPYEQYF
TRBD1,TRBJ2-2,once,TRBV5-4,TGTGCCACTACTCGACAGGGGGCCGACACCGGGGAGCTGTTTTTT,CATTRQGADTGELFF
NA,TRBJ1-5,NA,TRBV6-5,TGTGCCAGCAGTACAGGTTTCAGGCAGCCCCAGCATTTT,CASSTGFRQPQHF
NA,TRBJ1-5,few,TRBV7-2,TGTGCCAGCAGCTACAGGGGCAATCAGCCCCAGCATTTT,CASSYRGNQPQHF
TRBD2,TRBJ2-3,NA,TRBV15,TGTGCCACCAGCAGAGGACTAGCGGGGCCCACAGATACGCAGTATTTT,CATSRGLAGPTDTQYF
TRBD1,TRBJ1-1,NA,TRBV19,TGTGCCAGTAGTATTCCGGGACAGGGATGGACTGAAGCTTTCTTT,CASSIPGQGWTEAFF
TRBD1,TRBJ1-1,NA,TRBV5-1,TGCGCCAGCAGAACAGGGGTGTCGGGCACTGAAGCTTTCTTT,CASRTGVSGTEAFF
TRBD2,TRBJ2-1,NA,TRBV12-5,TGTGCTAGTGGTTTGGGACTAGCGGGAGGCCCCTCCTACAATGAGCAGTTCTTC,CASGLGLAGGPSYNEQFF
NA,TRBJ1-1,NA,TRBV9,TGTGCCAGCAGCGAGGGAGGGCTCGACACTGAAGCTTTCTTT,CASSEGGLDTEAFF
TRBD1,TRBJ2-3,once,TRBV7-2,TGTGCCAGCAGCATTCGGACAGGGTGGGATACGCAGTATTTT,CASSIRTGWDTQYF
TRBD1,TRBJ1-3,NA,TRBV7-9,TGTGCCAGCAGCTTGGGACAGCAATCTGGAAACACCATATATTTT,CASSLGQQSGNTIYF
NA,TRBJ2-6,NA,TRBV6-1,TGTGCCAGCAGTGAAAGACAGCCTAGCTCTGGGGCCAACGTCCTGACTTTC,CASSERQPSSGANVLTF
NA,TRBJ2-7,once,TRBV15,TGTGCCACCAGCAGAGACAGCTCCTACGAGCAGTACTTC,CATSRDSSYEQYF
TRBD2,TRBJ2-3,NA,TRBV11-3,TGTGCCAGCAGCCCTGGCCGGACTAGCGGGAGGGGGGATACGCAGTATTTT,CASSPGRTSGRGDTQYF
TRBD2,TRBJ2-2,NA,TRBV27,TGTGCCAGCAGTTTATACCTAGCGGGAGTGGCCGGGGAGCTGTTTTTT,CASSLYLAGVAGELFF
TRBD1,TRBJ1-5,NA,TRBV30,TGTGCCTGGAGTGGAGGGGGCGCGGATCAGCCCCAGCATTTT,CAWSGGGADQPQHF
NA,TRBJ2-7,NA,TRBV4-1,TGCGCCAGCAGCCTCCGCGGGACGGACTACGAGCAGTACTTC,CASSLRGTDYEQYF
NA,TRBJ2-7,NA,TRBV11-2,TGTGCCAGCAGCTTAACTAGATTCATCGGCGAGCAGTACTTC,CASSLTRFIGEQYF
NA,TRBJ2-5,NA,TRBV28,TGTGCCAGCAGTTTAGAAGCCGACATCCCCGGTGAAGAGACCCAGTACTTC,CASSLEADIPGEETQYF
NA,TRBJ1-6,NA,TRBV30,TGTGCCTGGGGGAGTCGGCCCACCAATAATTCACCCCTCCACTTT,CAWGSRPTNNSPLHF
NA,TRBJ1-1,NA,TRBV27,TGTGCCAGCAGTTCCGAAAGACAAGTGGCTGCTAACACTGAAGCTTTCTTT,CASSSERQVAANTEAFF
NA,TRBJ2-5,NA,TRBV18,TGTGCCAGCTCACCCATCGGGGAGACCCAGTACTTC,CASSPIGETQYF
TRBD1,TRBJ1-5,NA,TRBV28,TGTGCCAGCAACCCTGGACAGGGCTTGTTAAATAGCAATCAGCCCCAGCATTTT,CASNPGQGLLNSNQPQHF
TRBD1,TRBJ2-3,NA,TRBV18,TGTGCCAGCTCACAGGACAGGGTTAAGGGTACGCAGTATTTT,CASSQDRVKGTQYF
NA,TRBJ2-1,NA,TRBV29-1,TGCAGCGCCAACCCGGTAAACGACAATGAGCAGTTCTTC,CSANPVNDNEQFF
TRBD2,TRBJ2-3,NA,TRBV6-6,TGTGCCAGCAGAAGCGGGGTTAGCACAGATACGCAGTATTTT,CASRSGVSTDTQYF
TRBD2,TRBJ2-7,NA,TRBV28,TGTGCCAGCAGTCCGGGAGGGAGGGACGAGCAGTACTTC,CASSPGGRDEQYF
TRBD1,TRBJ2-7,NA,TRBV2,TGTGCCAGCAGTAAAGGACAGGACCCTGTGTACTTC,CASSKGQDPVYF
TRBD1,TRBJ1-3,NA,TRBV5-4,TGTGCCATCTCACCAAGGGGGCCTGGAAACACCATATATTTT,CAISPRGPGNTIYF
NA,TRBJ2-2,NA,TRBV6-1,TGTGCCGCCCTCACAGAGAACACCGGGGAGCTGTTTTTT,CAALTENTGELFF